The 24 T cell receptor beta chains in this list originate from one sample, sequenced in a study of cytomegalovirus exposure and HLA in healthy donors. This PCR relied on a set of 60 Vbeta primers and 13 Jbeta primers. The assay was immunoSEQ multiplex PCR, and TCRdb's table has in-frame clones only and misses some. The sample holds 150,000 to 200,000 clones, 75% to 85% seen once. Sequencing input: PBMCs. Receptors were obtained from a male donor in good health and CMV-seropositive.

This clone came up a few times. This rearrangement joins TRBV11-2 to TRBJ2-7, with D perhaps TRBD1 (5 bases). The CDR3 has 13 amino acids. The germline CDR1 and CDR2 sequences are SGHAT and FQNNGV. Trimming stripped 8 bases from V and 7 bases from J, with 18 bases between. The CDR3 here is CASQQVSTREQYF. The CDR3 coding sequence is TGTGCCAGCCAACAGGTCTCTACGCGGGAGCAGTACTTC.

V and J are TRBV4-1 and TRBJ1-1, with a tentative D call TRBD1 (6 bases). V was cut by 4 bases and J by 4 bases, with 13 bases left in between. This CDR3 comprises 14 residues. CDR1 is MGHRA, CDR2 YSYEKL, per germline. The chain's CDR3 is CASSPPGVGTEAFF. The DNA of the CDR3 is TGCGCCAGCAGCCCCCCAGGGGTTGGCACTGAAGCTTTCTTT.

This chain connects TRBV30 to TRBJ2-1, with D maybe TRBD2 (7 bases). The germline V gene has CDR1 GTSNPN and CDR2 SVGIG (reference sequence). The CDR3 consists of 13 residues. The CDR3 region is CAGEGGGHNEQFF. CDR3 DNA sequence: TGTGCAGGGGAAGGGGGGGGTCACAATGAGCAGTTCTTC.

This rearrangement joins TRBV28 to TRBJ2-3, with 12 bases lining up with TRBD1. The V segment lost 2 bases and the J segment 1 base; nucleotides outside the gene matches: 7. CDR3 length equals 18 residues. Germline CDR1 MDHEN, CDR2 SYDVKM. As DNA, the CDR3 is TGTGCCAGCAGTTTACCCGGGACAGGGGGCTCCGGCACAGATACGCAGTATTTT. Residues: CASSLPGTGGSGTDTQYF.

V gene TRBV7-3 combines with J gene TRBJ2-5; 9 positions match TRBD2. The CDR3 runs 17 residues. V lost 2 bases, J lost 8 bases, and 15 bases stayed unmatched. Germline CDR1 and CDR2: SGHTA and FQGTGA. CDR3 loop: CASSLWGSGGQSGTQYF. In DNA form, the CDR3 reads TGTGCCAGCAGCTTATGGGGTAGCGGGGGCCAGTCGGGTACCCAGTACTTC.

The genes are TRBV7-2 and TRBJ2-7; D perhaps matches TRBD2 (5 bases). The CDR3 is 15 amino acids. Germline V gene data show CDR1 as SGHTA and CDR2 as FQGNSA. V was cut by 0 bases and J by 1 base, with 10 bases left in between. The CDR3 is CASSLAFTSSYEQYF. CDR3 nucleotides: TGTGCCAGCAGCTTAGCCTTCACTAGTTCCTACGAGCAGTACTTC.

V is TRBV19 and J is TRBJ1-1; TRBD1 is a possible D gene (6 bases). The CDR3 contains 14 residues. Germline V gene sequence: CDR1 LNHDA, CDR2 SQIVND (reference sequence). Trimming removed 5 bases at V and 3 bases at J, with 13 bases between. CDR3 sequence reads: CASSFPEGDTEAFF. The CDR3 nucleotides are TGTGCCAGTAGTTTCCCTGAGGGGGACACTGAAGCTTTCTTT.

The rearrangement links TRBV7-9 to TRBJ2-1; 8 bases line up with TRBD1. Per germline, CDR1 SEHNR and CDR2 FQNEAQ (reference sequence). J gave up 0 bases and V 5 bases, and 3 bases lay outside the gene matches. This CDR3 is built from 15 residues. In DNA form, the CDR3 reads TGTGCCAGCAGCCCAACAGGGGGCTCCTACAATGAGCAGTTCTTC. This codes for CASSPTGGSYNEQFF.

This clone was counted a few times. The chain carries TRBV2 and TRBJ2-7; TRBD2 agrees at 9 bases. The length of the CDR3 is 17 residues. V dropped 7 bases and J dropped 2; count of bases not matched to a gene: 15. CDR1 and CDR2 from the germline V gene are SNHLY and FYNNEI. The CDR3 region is CASTQGGLAGITYEQYF. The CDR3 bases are TGTGCCAGCACCCAAGGCGGGCTAGCGGGGATAACCTACGAGCAGTACTTC.

Here the CDR3 reads CASQGDSEKLFF. The CDR3 DNA follows: TGCGCCAGTCAGGGGGACTCGGAAAAACTGTTTTTT. The chain joins TRBV10-1 to TRBJ1-4, with 7 bases matching TRBD1. The CDR3 loop spans 12 amino acids. Losses at the gene ends were 9 bases for V and 8 bases for J; bases not matched to a gene: 6. Germline V CDR1 and CDR2: WNHNN, SYGVQD (reference sequence).

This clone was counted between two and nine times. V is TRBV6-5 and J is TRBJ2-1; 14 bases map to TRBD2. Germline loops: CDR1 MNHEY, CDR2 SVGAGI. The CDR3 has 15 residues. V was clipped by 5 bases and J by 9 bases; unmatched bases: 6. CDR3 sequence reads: CASSPTSGGAGEQFF. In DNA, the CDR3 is TGTGCCAGCAGTCCGACTAGCGGGGGGGCCGGTGAGCAGTTCTTC.

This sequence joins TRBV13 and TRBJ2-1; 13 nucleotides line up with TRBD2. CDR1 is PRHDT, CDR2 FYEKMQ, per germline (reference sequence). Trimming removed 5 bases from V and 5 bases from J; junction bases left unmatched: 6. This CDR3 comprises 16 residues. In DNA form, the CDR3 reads TGTGCCAGCAGCGCCGCCGGGACTAGCGGGGACAATGAGCAGTTCTTC. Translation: CASSAAGTSGDNEQFF.

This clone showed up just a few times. CDR3 residues: CASSESGIGYTF. The CDR3 bases are TGTGCCAGCAGTGAGTCGGGTATCGGCTACACCTTC. The chain is built from TRBV2 and TRBJ1-2; D is uncertain. V lost 3 bases and J 8 bases, leaving 10 bases between the germline ends. CDR1 is SNHLY, CDR2 FYNNEI, per germline. The CDR3 loop spans 12 amino acids.

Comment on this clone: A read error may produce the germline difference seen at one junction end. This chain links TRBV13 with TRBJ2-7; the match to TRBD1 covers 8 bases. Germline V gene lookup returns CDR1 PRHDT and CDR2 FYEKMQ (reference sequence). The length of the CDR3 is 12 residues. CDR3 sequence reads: CASSAQGAPLHF. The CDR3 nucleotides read TGTGCCAGCAGCGCTCAGGGGGCCCCGTTGCACTTC.

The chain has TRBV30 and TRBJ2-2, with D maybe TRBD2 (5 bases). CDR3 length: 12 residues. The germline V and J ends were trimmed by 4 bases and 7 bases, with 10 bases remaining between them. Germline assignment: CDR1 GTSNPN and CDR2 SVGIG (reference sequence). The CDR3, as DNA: TGTGCCTGGACACGGGATATCGGGGAGCTGTTTTTT. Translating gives CAWTRDIGELFF.

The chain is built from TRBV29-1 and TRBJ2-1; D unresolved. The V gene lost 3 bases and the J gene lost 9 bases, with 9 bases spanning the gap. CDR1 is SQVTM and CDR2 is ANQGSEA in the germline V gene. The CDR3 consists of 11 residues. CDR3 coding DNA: TGCAGCGTTGAGGGCGTTAGTGAGCAGTTCTTC. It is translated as CSVEGVSEQFF.

CDR3 amino acids: CSVDYMRNYGYTF. CDR3 coding DNA: TGCAGCGTTGATTATATGAGAAACTATGGCTACACCTTC. The gene calls are TRBV29-1 and TRBJ1-2; D uncertain. V lost 3 bases to trimming and J lost 2 bases, with 10 bases between them. This CDR3 region has 13 residues. In germline, CDR1 is SQVTM, CDR2 ANQGSEA.

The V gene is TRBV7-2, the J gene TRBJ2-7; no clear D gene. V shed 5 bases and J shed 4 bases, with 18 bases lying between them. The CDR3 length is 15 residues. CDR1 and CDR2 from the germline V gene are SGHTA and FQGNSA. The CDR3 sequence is CASSPHYLSSYEQYF. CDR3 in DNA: TGTGCCAGCAGCCCACACTACCTCTCATCTTACGAGCAGTACTTC. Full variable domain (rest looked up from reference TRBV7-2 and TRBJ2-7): GAGVSQSPSNKVTEKGKDVELRCDPISGHTALYWYRQSLGQGLEFLIYFQGNSAPDKSGLPSDRFSAERTGGSVSTLTIQRTQQEDSAVYLCASSPHYLSSYEQYFGPGTRLTVT.

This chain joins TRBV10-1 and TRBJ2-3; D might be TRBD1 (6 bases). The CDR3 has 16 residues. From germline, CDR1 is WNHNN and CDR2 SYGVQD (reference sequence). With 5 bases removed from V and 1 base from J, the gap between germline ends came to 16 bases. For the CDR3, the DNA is TGCGCCAGCAGTAAACAATCAGGGGTTGGCACAGATACGCAGTATTTT. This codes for CASSKQSGVGTDTQYF.

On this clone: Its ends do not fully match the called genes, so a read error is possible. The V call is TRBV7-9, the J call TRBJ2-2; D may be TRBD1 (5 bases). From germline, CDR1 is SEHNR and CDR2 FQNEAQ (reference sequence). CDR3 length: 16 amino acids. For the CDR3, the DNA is TGTTCCAGCAGCTTAGAGAAGGGGCGAATCACCGGGGAGCTGTTTTTT. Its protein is CSSSLEKGRITGELFF.

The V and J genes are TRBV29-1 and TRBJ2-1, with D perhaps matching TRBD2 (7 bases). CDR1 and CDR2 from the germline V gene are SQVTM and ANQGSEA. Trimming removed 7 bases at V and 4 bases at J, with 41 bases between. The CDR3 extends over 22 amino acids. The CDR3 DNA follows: TGCAGCGCTCAGGGAGCTATAACGCTTACACTTTTGGGGGGGAGGGGGTACAATGAGCAGTTCTTC. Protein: CSAQGAITLTLLGGRGYNEQFF.

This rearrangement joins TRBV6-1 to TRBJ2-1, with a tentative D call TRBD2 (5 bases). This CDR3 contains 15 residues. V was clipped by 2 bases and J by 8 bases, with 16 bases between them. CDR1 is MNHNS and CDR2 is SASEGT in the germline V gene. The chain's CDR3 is CASSEKDSWFDEQFF. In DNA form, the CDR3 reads TGTGCCAGCAGTGAAAAGGACTCCTGGTTCGATGAGCAGTTCTTC.

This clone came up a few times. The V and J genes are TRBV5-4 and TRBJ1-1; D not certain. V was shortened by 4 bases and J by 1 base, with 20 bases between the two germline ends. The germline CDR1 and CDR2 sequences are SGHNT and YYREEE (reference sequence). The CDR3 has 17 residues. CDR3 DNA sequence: TGTGCCAGCAGCCCCGGCGGGAATCAGGAGAGGAACACTGAAGCTTTCTTT. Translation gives CASSPGGNQERNTEAFF.

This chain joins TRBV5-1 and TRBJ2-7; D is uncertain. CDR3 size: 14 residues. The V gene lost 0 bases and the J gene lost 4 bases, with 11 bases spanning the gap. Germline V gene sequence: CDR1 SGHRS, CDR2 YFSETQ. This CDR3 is CASSLGGATYEQYF. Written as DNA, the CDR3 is TGCGCCAGCAGCTTGGGAGGCGCTACATACGAGCAGTACTTC.